Listed below are T cell receptor beta chains from one sample, sequenced in a study of human T cells and chemical hapten exposure. TCRdb independently ran MiXCR on the RACE reads; one entry per CDR3 protein. Here the sample spans around 350,000 distinct CDR3 sequences, 4.5% to 5.5% being singletons. The sequencing here drew on whole blood, taken in connection with sensitization to the hapten diphenylcyclopropenone (DPC). The receptors shown here come from a woman under 30 with alopecia areata. Some clones in this sample may be carry-over from other donors' samples. The CDR3 runs from the conserved cysteine through the conserved F or W. D genes are given only for firm matches. Only part of the rows carry a size: once, few, many, or a class if the clone is expanded.

size	V	J	D	CDR3	DNA
NA	TRBV29-1	TRBJ1-1	NA	CSVEEENTEAFF	TGCAGCGTTGAGGAAGAGAACACTGAAGCTTTCTTT
many	TRBV28	TRBJ2-7	TRBD1	CASSPVIGQGASYEQYF	TGTGCCAGCAGTCCTGTTATCGGACAGGGGGCGTCCTACGAGCAGTACTTC
many	TRBV20-1	TRBJ2-1	TRBD1	CSAASQDRGFYNEQFF	TGCAGTGCTGCGTCGCAGGACAGGGGGTTTTACAATGAGCAGTTCTTC
many	TRBV7-9	TRBJ2-6	NA	CARGNRALPPGANVLTF	TGTGCCAGGGGGAACAGGGCCCTTCCCCCTGGGGCCAACGTCCTGACTTTC
many	TRBV7-3	TRBJ1-1	NA	CASSLSAPGRGEAFF	TGTGCCAGCAGCTTGTCCGCTCCAGGGCGGGGAGAAGCTTTCTTT
NA	TRBV14	TRBJ2-7	NA	CASSLRLSFSYEQYF	TGTGCCAGCAGCCTTCGGCTCTCATTCTCCTACGAGCAGTACTTC
NA	TRBV6-1	TRBJ2-3	TRBD2	CASSSGTSGARTQYF	TGTGCCAGCAGTTCCGGGACTAGCGGGGCCAGGACGCAGTATTTT
NA	TRBV5-6	TRBJ1-6	NA	CASSLRAGSSYNSPLHF	TGTGCCAGCAGCTTAAGGGCAGGAAGCTCCTATAATTCACCCCTCCACTTT
few	TRBV6-2/TRBV6-3	TRBJ2-1	TRBD2	CASSPSSGGAAEQFF	TGTGCCAGCAGCCCTTCTAGCGGGGGGGCGGCTGAGCAGTTCTTC
NA	TRBV4-2	TRBJ2-5	TRBD2	CASSQVAGGPQETQYF	TGTGCCAGCAGCCAAGTAGCGGGGGGGCCCCAAGAGACCCAGTACTTC
few	TRBV9	TRBJ2-2	NA	CASSVQGITGELFF	TGTGCCAGCAGCGTACAGGGAATTACCGGGGAGCTGTTTTTT
few	TRBV7-2	TRBJ2-5	TRBD1	CASSFGQGAALGETQYF	TGTGCCAGCAGCTTCGGACAGGGGGCTGCTTTAGGAGAGACCCAGTACTTC
NA	TRBV5-1	TRBJ2-3	TRBD2	CASSSGRAGDTQYF	TGCGCCAGCAGCTCCGGGAGGGCCGGGGATACGCAGTATTTT
many	TRBV11-1	TRBJ2-7	NA	CASSLMGYGTSTTYEQYF	TGTGCCAGCAGCTTAATGGGGTACGGGACATCTACAACCTACGAGCAGTACTTC